Each of the 11 T cell receptor beta chains below was sequenced from the same sample in a study of T-cell memory formation after mild COVID-19. TCRdb re-derived calls from the 5' RACE reads in MiXCR, one entry per CDR3 protein. The sample includes tens of thousands of distinct CDR3 sequences, around 10% of them seen just once. The sample consisted of PBMCs or a T cell subset sorted from them (not recorded which). Receptor source: an adult woman who had mild COVID-19 (a few samples of this study predate the infection). Cell type and time point are not known.

Many counts were recorded for this clonotype. V usage is TRBV4-2 and J usage is TRBJ1-1; D possibly corresponds to TRBD1 (6 bases). CDR1 is LGHNA and CDR2 is YNFKEQ in the germline V gene. The V and J ends lost 4 bases and 1 base respectively, with 10 bases between them. The CDR3 covers 14 residues. The CDR3 region has the DNA TGTGCCAGCAGCCCGGACAGTAAGAACACTGAAGCTTTCTTT. The encoded protein is CASSPDSKNTEAFF.

The rearrangement joins TRBV15 to TRBJ2-2; D is unclear. V gave up 0 bases and J gave up 1 base, with 0 bases separating them. CDR1 is LNHNV, CDR2 YYDKDF, per germline (reference sequence). The CDR3 spans 13 residues. The CDR3 loop reads CATSRENTGELFF. CDR3 bases: TGTGCCACCAGCAGAGAGAACACCGGGGAGCTGTTTTTT.

The gene calls are TRBV7-2 and TRBJ2-6; D call uncertain. V dropped 5 bases and J dropped 2 bases, with 10 bases sitting between them. The germline V gene encodes CDR1 SGHTA and CDR2 FQGNSA. CDR3 size: 15 residues. CDR3 protein: CASSPDATGANVLTF. The DNA for the CDR3 is TGTGCCAGCAGCCCGGACGCAACTGGGGCCAACGTCCTGACTTTC.

The chain couples TRBV7-6 to TRBJ2-3; D is unresolved. Germline V gene data show CDR1 as SGHVS and CDR2 as FNYEAQ. This CDR3 comprises 14 residues. Between the trimmed V and J ends, which lost 5 bases and 4 bases, there was a span of 13 bases. This CDR3 is CASSQTTPPDTQYF. Written as DNA, the CDR3 is TGTGCCAGCAGCCAAACCACCCCCCCAGATACGCAGTATTTT.

This clonotype was counted ten times or more. This chain uses TRBV5-1 with TRBJ2-5; D might be TRBD1 (5 bases). Germline V gene sequence: CDR1 SGHRS, CDR2 YFSETQ. Trimming removed 2 bases at V and 3 bases at J, with 29 bases between. The CDR3 has 20 residues. The CDR3 loop reads CASSFLKFDRKLHREETQYF. DNA of the CDR3: TGCGCCAGCAGCTTCCTCAAATTTGACAGAAAACTCCATCGAGAAGAGACCCAGTACTTC.

V usage is TRBV19 and J usage is TRBJ2-3; either TRBD1 or TRBD2 may supply D (7 bases each). With 7 bases removed from V and 2 bases from J, the gap between germline ends came to 13 bases. This CDR3 is 14 amino acids long. Germline CDR1 LNHDA, CDR2 SQIVND (reference sequence). The CDR3 DNA reads as TGTGCCAGTAAAGCAGGGGGGGACACAGATACGCAGTATTTT. Residues: CASKAGGDTDTQYF.

This clonotype was seen many times. The V gene is TRBV2, the J gene TRBJ1-2; 9 nucleotides line up with TRBD1. Losses at the gene ends were 8 bases for V and 8 bases for J; bases not matched to a gene: 12. Germline assignment: CDR1 SNHLY and CDR2 FYNNEI. This CDR3 is 14 amino acids long. CDR3 bases: TGTGCCAGCTCACAACCGGAGGGGACAGGGGGCTACACCTTC. This translates into CASSQPEGTGGYTF.

The chain uses TRBV7-3 and TRBJ2-1; 7 nucleotides line up with TRBD2. This CDR3 spans 16 amino acids. CDR1 and CDR2 (germline): SGHTA, FQGTGA. Unmatched junction bases numbered 17, after V lost 5 bases and J lost 10 bases. CDR3 amino acids: CASSPRAGSPSREQFF. The CDR3 DNA follows: TGTGCCAGCAGCCCCCGAGCGGGGTCGCCTTCTCGGGAGCAGTTCTTC.

The chain uses TRBV3-1 and TRBJ2-1; possible D gene TRBD2, 6 bases. V was shortened by 1 base and J by 5 bases, with 6 bases between the two germline ends. The germline V gene has CDR1 LGHDT and CDR2 YNNKEL (reference sequence). This CDR3 comprises 13 residues. The CDR3 sequence: CASSQGGDNEQFF. CDR3 coding DNA: TGTGCCAGCAGCCAAGGGGGGGACAATGAGCAGTTCTTC.

CDR3 DNA sequence: TGCGCCAGCAGCTTCGGACAGCAGAATGAAAAACTGTTTTTT. This gives the protein CASSFGQQNEKLFF. This rearrangement joins TRBV5-1 to TRBJ1-4, with D tentatively TRBD1 (6 bases). The CDR3 contains 14 residues. Germline V gene lookup returns CDR1 SGHRS and CDR2 YFSETQ. V lost 2 bases, J lost 5 bases, and 10 bases lay in between.

This clonotype was counted at least ten times. This chain joins TRBV15 and TRBJ2-2; D is undetermined. The germline gives CDR1 LNHNV, CDR2 YYDKDF (reference sequence). V was clipped by 0 bases and J by 7 bases, with 9 bases between them. This CDR3 is 14 amino acids long. This chain's CDR3 is CATSRDEPGGELFF. The CDR3 nucleotides are TGTGCCACCAGCAGAGATGAGCCGGGCGGGGAGCTGTTTTTT.